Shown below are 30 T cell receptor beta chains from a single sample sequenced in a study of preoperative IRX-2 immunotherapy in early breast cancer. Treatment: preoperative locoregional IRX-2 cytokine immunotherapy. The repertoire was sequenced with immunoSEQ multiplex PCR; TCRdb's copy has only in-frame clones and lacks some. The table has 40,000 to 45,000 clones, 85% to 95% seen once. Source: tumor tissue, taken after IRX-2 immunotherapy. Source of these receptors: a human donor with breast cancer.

This CDR3 reads CASGRSGQPQHF. The CDR3 region has the DNA TGTGCCAGCGGCAGGTCGGGTCAGCCCCAGCATTTT. The V gene is TRBV6-5, the J gene TRBJ1-5, with D hard to call. The V and J ends lost 8 bases and 6 bases respectively, with 11 bases between them. The germline gives CDR1 MNHEY, CDR2 SVGAGI. This CDR3 has 12 residues.

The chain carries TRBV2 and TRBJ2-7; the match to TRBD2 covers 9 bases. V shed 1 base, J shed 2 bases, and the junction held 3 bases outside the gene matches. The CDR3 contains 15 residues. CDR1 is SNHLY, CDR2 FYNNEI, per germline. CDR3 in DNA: TGTGCCAGCAGTGAAGGCCTAGCGGGAACCTACGAGCAGTACTTC. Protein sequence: CASSEGLAGTYEQYF. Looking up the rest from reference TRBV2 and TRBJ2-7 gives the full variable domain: EPEVTQTPSHQVTQMGQEVILRCVPISNHLYFYWYRQILGQKVEFLVSFYNNEISEKSEIFDDQFSVERPDGSNFTLKIRSTKLEDSAMYFCASSEGLAGTYEQYFGPGTRLTVT.

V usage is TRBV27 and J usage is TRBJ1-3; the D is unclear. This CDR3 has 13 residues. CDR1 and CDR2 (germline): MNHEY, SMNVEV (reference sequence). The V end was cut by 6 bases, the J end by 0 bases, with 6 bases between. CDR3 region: CASRFISGNTIYF. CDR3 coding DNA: TGTGCCAGCAGATTCATCTCTGGAAACACCATATATTTT.

Here the CDR3 reads CASSVEGVKKGYTF. CDR3 nucleotide sequence: TGTGCCAGCAGCGTGGAGGGGGTTAAAAAAGGCTACACCTTC. The chain combines TRBV5-4 with TRBJ1-2, with a weak D call TRBD1 (6 bases). Germline lookup yields CDR1 SGHNT and CDR2 YYREEE (reference sequence). Trimming stripped 4 bases from V and 8 bases from J, with 18 bases between. This CDR3 comprises 14 residues.

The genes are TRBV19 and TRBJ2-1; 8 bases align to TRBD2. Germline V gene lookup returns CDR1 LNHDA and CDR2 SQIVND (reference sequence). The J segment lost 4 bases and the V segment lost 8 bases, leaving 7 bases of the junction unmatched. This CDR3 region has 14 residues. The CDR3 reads CASRAGDLYNEQFF. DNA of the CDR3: TGTGCCAGTCGAGCGGGGGACTTGTACAATGAGCAGTTCTTC.

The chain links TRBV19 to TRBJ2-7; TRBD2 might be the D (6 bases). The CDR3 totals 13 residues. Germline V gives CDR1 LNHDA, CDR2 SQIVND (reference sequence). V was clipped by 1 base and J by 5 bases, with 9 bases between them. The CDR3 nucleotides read TGTGCCAGTAGTATAGTGGAGGGGAACGAGCAGTACTTC. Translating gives CASSIVEGNEQYF.

CDR3 amino acids: CASSKRQGIEAGNTIYF. The DNA of the CDR3 is TGTGCCAGCAGCAAGAGGCAGGGGATAGAGGCTGGAAACACCATATATTTT. The chain links TRBV21-1 to TRBJ1-3; the D call in the table, TRBD1, was not verified against the DNA. TRBV21-1 is a pseudogene segment. This CDR3 region has 17 residues.

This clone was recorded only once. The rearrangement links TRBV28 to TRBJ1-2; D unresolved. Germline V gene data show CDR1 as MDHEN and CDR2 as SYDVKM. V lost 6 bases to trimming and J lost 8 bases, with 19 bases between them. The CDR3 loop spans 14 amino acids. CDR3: CASRPPGRLEGYTF. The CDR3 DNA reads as TGTGCCAGCAGACCACCCGGCCGCTTGGAAGGCTACACCTTC.

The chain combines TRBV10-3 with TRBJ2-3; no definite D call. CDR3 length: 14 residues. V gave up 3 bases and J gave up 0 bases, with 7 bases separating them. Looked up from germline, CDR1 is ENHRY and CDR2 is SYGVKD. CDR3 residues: CAISEGQSTDTQYF. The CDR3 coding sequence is TGTGCCATCAGTGAAGGGCAGAGCACAGATACGCAGTATTTT.

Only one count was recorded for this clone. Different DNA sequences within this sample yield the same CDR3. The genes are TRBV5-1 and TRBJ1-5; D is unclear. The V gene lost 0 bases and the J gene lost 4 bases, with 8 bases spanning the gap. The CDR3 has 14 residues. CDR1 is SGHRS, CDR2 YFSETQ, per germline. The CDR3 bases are TGCGCCAGCAGCTTGGCAGGAGGGAATCAGCCCCAGCATTTT. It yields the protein CASSLAGGNQPQHF. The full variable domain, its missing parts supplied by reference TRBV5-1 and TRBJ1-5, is KAGVTQTPRYLIKTRGQQVTLSCSPISGHRSVSWYQQTPGQGLQFLFEYFSETQRNKGNFPGRFSGRQFSNSRSEMNVSTLELGDSALYLCASSLAGGNQPQHFGDGTRLSIL.

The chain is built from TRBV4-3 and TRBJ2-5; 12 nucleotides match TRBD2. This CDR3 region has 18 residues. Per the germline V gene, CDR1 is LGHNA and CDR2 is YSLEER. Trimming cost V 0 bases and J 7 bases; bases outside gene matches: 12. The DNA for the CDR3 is TGCGCCAGCAGCCAAGATCCCCGGTCTAGCGGGGGGGCCGTGACCCAGTACTTC. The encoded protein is CASSQDPRSSGGAVTQYF.

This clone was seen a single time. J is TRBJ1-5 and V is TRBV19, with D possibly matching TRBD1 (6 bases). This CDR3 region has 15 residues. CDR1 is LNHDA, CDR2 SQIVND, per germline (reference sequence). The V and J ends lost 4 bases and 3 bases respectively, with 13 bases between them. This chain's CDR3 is CASSTGGTFNQPQHF. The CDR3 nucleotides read TGTGCCAGTAGTACCGGGGGGACATTCAATCAGCCCCAGCATTTT.

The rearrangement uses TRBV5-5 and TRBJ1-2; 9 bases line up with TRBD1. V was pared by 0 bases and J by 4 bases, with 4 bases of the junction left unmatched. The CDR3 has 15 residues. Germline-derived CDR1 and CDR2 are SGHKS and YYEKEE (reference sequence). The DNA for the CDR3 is TGTGCCAGCAGCTTGGGGACAGGGGTTGGCTATGGCTACACCTTC. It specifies CASSLGTGVGYGYTF. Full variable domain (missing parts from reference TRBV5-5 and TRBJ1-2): DAGVTQSPTHLIKTRGQQVTLRCSPISGHKSVSWYQQVLGQGPQFIFQYYEKEERGRGNFPDRFSARQFPNYSSELNVNALLLGDSALYLCASSLGTGVGYGYTFGSGTRLTVV.

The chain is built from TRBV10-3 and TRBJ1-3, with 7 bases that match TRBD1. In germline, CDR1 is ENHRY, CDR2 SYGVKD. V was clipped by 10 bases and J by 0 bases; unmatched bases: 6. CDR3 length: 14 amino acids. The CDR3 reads CANRTGCSGNTIYF. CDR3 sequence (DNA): TGTGCCAACAGGACAGGCTGCTCTGGAAACACCATATATTTT.

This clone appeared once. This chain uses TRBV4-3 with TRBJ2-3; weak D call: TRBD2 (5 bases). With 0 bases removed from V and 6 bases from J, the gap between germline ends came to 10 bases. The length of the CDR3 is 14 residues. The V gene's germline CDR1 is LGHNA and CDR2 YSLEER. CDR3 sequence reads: CASSQETRADTQYF. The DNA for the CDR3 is TGCGCCAGCAGCCAAGAAACGCGGGCCGATACGCAGTATTTT.

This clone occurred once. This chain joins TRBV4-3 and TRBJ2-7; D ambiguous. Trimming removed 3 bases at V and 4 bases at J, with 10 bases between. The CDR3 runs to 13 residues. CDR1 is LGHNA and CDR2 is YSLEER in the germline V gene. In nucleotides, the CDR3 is TGCGCCAGCAGCCAGAGTCTCCATTACGAGCAGTACTTC. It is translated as CASSQSLHYEQYF.

CDR3 nucleotide sequence: TGTGCCAGCAGCCAACGACCAAGGGAGACAGATACGCAGTATTTT. As protein: CASSQRPRETDTQYF. The chain joins TRBV7-8 to TRBJ2-3; D is perhaps TRBD2 (5 bases). This CDR3 spans 15 amino acids. V was pared by 5 bases and J by 3 bases, with 15 bases between. Germline assignment: CDR1 SGHVS and CDR2 FQNEAQ.

CDR3 residues: CASSPIRTGGYGELFF. The CDR3 bases are TGTGCCAGCTCACCTATTCGGACAGGGGGCTACGGGGAGCTGTTTTTT. V usage is TRBV18 and J usage is TRBJ2-2, with TRBD1 matching over 11 bases. CDR1 is KGHSH, CDR2 LQKENI, per germline. V trimming: 3 bases; J trimming: 7 bases; junction bases outside the gene matches: 7. The CDR3 spans 16 residues.

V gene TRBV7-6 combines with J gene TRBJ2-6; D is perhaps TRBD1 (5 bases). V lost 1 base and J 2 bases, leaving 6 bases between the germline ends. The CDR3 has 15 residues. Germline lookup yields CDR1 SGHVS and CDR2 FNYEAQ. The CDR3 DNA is TGTGCCAGCAGCTTAGTACAGGCTGGGGCCAACGTCCTGACTTTC. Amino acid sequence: CASSLVQAGANVLTF.

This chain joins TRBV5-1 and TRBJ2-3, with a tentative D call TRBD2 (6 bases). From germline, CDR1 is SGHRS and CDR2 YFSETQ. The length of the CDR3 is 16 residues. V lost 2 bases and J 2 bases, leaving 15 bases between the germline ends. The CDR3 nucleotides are TGCGCCAGCAGCTTCGGTTTGGGGGGTATCACAGATACGCAGTATTTT. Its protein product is CASSFGLGGITDTQYF.

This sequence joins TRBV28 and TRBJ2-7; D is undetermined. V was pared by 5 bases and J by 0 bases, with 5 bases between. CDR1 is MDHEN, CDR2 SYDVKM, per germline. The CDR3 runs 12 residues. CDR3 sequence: CASSPFSYEQYF. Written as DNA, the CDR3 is TGTGCCAGCAGTCCGTTCTCCTACGAGCAGTACTTC. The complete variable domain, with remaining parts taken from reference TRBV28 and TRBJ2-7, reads DVKVTQSSRYLVKRTGEKVFLECVQDMDHENMFWYRQDPGLGLRLIYFSYDVKMKEKGDIPEGYSVSREKKERFSLILESASTNQTSMYLCASSPFSYEQYFGPGTRLTVT.

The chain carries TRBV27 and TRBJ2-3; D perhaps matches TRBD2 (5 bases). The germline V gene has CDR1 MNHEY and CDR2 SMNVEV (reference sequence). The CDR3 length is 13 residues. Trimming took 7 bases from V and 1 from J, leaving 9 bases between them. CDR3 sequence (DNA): TGTGCCAGCATCCTAGCAGGCACAGATACGCAGTATTTT. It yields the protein CASILAGTDTQYF.

CDR3 sequence: CASSFRDRAFSNYGYTF. CDR3 DNA sequence: TGTGCCAGCAGTTTCCGGGACAGGGCTTTCTCTAACTATGGCTACACCTTC. The rearrangement uses TRBV28 and TRBJ1-2; 9 positions match TRBD1. The CDR3 sequence is 17 residues long. V lost 3 bases and J lost 0; bases outside the gene matches: 8. Germline CDR1 MDHEN, CDR2 SYDVKM.

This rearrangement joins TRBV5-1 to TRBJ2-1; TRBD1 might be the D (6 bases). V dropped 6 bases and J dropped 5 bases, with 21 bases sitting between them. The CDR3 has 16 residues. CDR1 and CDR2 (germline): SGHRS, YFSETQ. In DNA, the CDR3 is TGCGCCAGCAAAGCGGCAGACAGGCTAGTGAACAATGAGCAGTTCTTC. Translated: CASKAADRLVNNEQFF.

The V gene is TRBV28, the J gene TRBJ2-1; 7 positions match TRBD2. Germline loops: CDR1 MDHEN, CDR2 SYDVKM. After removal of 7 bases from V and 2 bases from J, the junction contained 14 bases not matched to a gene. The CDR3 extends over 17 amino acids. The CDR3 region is CASINNLAGDPYNEQFF. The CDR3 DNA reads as TGTGCCAGCATTAATAATTTGGCGGGAGATCCCTACAATGAGCAGTTCTTC.

The chain's CDR3 is CASSSTGLANEQFF. Written as DNA, the CDR3 is TGTGCCAGCAGCTCCACAGGGCTAGCAAATGAGCAGTTCTTC. The V call is TRBV7-6, the J call TRBJ2-1, with D perhaps matching TRBD1 (6 bases). From germline, CDR1 is SGHVS and CDR2 FNYEAQ. This CDR3 region has 14 residues. V was cut by 4 bases and J by 7 bases, with 14 bases left in between.

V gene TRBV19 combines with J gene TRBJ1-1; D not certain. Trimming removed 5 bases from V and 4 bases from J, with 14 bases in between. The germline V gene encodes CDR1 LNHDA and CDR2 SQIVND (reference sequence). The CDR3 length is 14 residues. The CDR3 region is CASSAYRKGTEAFF. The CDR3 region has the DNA TGTGCCAGTAGTGCCTACCGAAAGGGCACTGAAGCTTTCTTT.

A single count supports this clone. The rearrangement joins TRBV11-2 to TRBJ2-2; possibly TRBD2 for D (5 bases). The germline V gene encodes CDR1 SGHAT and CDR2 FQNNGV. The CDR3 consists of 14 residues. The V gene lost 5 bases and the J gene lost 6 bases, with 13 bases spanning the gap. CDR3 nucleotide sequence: TGTGCCAGCAGCCTCGATGGGCGGGCCGGGGAGCTGTTTTTT. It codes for CASSLDGRAGELFF.

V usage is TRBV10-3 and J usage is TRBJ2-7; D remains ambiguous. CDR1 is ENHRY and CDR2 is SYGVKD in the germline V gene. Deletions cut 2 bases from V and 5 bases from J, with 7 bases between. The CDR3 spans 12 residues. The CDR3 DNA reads TGTGCCATCAGTGAGATGGGTAACGAGCAGTACTTC. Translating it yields CAISEMGNEQYF.

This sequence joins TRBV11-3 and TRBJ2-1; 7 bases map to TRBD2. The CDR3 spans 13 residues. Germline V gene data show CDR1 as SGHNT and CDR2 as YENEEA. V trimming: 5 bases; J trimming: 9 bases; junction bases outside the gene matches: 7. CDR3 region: CASSLFAGAEQFF. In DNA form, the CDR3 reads TGTGCCAGCAGCCTATTCGCGGGAGCTGAGCAGTTCTTC.